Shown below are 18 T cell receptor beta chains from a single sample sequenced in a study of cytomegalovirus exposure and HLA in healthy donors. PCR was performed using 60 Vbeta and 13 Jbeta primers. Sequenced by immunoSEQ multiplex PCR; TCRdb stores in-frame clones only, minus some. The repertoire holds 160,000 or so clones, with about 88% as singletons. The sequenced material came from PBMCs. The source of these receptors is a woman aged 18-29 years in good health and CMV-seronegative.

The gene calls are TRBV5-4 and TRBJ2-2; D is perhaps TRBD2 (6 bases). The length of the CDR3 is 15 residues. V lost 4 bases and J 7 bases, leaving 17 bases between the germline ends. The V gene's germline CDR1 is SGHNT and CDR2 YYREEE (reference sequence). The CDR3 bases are TGTGCCAGCAGCCCGGGCGGGGCGGCCGGCGGGGAGCTGTTTTTT. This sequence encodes CASSPGGAAGGELFF.

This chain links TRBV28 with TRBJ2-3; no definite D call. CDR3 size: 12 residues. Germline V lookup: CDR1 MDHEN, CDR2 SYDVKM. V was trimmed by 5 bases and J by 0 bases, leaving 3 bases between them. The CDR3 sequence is CASSPSTDTQYF. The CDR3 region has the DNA TGTGCCAGCAGTCCAAGCACAGATACGCAGTATTTT. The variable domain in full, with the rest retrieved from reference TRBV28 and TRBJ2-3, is DVKVTQSSRYLVKRTGEKVFLECVQDMDHENMFWYRQDPGLGLRLIYFSYDVKMKEKGDIPEGYSVSREKKERFSLILESASTNQTSMYLCASSPSTDTQYFGPGTRLTVL.

CDR3 nucleotides: TGTGCCAGCAGCTCCCAGTTTACTAACTCCTACGAGCAGTACTTC. It is translated as CASSSQFTNSYEQYF. This sequence joins TRBV11-2 and TRBJ2-7, with unresolved D. Germline CDR1 reads SGHAT; CDR2 reads FQNNGV. V was pared by 4 bases and J by 0 bases, with 13 bases between. The CDR3 contains 15 residues.

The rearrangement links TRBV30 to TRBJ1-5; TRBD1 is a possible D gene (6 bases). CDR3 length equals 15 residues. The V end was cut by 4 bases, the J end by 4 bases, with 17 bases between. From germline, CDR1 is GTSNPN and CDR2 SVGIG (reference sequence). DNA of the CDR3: TGTGCCTGGACCCAGGGGCTGGGTGGGAATCAGCCCCAGCATTTT. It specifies CAWTQGLGGNQPQHF.

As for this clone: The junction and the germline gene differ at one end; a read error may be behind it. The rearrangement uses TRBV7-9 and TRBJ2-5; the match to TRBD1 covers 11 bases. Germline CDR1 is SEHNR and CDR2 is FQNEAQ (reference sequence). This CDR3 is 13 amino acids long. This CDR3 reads CASSLAGTGGQYF. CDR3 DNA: TGTGCCAGCAGCCTAGCCGGGACAGGGGGGCAGTACTTC.

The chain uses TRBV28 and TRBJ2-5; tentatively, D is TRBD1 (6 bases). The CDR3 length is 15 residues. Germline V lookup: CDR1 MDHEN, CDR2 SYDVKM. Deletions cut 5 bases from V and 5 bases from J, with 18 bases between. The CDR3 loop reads CASSPQLGQRETQYF. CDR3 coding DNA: TGTGCCAGCAGTCCCCAACTGGGACAACGGGAGACCCAGTACTTC.

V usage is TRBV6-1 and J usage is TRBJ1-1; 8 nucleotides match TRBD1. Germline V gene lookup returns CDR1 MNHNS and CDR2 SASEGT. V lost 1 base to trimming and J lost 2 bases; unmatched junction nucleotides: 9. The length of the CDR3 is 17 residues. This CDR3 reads CASSEEIGGTGNTEAFF. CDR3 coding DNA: TGTGCCAGCAGTGAAGAGATTGGTGGGACAGGAAACACTGAAGCTTTCTTT.

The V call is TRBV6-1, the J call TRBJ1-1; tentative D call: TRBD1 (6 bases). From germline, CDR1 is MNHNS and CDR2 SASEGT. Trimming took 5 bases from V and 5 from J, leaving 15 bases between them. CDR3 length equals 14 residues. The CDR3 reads CASSYITGITEAFF. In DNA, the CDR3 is TGTGCCAGCAGTTATATTACAGGGATTACTGAAGCTTTCTTT.

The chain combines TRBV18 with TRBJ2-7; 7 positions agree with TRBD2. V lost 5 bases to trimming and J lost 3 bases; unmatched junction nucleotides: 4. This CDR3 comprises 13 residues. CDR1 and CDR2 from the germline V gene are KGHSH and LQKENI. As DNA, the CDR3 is TGTGCCAGCTCAGGCGGGAGTAGCTACGAGCAGTACTTC. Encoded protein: CASSGGSSYEQYF. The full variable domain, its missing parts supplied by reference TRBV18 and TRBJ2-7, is NAGVMQNPRHLVRRRGQEARLRCSPMKGHSHVYWYRQLPEEGLKFMVYLQKENIIDESGMPKERFSAEFPKEGPSILRIQQVVRGDSAAYFCASSGGSSYEQYFGPGTRLTVT.

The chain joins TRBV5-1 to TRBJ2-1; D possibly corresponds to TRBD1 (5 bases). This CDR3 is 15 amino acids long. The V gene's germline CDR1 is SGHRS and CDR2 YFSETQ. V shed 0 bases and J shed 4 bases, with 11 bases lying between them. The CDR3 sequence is CASSLEGAVYNEQFF. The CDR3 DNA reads TGCGCCAGCAGCTTGGAAGGGGCCGTTTACAATGAGCAGTTCTTC.

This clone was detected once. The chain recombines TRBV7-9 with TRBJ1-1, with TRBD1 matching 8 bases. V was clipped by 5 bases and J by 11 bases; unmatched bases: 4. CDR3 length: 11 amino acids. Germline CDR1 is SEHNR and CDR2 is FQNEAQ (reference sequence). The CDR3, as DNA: TGTGCCAGCAGCCCGACAGGGGTCGCTTTCTTT. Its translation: CASSPTGVAFF.

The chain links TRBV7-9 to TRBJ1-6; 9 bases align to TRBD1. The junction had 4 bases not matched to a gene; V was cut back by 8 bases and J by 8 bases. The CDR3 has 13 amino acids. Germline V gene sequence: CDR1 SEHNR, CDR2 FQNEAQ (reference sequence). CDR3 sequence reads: CASGTGMDSPLHF. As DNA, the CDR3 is TGTGCCAGCGGGACAGGGATGGATTCACCCCTCCACTTT. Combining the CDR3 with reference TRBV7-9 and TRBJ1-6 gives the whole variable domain DTGVSQNPRHKITKRGQNVTFRCDPISEHNRLYWYRQTLGQGPEFLTYFQNEAQLEKSRLLSDRFSAERPKGSFSTLEIQRTEQGDSAMYLCASGTGMDSPLHFGNGTRLTVT.

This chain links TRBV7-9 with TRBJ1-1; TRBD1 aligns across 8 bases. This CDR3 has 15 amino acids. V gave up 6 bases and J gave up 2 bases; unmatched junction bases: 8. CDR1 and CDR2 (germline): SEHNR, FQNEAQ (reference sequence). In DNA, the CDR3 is TGTGCCAGCAGGCAACCCGGGACAGGCAACACTGAAGCTTTCTTT. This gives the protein CASRQPGTGNTEAFF.

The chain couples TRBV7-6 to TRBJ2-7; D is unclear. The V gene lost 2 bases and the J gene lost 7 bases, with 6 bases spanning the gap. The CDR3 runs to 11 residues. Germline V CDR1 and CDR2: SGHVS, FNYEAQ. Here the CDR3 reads CASSLMEEQYF. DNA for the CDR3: TGTGCCAGCAGCTTAATGGAGGAGCAGTACTTC.

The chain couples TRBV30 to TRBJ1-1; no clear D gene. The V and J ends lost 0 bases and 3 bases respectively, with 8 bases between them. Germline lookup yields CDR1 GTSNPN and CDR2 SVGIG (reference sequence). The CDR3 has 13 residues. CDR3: CAWSVTGYTEAFF. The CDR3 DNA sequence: TGTGCCTGGAGTGTAACGGGTTACACTGAAGCTTTCTTT. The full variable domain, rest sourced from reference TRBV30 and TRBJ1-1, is SQTIHQWPATLVQPVGSPLSLECTVEGTSNPNLYWYRQAAGRGLQLLFYSVGIGQISSEVPQNLSASRPQDRQFILSSKKLLLSDSGFYLCAWSVTGYTEAFFGQGTRLTVV.

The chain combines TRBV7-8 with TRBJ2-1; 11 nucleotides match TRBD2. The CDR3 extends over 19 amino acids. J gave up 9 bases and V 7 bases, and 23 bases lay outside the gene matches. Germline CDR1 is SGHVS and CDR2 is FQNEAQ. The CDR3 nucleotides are TGTGCCAGCAAAGGGGCGGGGGAAAGTAGCGGGAGGGCCCATGGTGAGCAGTTCTTC. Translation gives CASKGAGESSGRAHGEQFF.

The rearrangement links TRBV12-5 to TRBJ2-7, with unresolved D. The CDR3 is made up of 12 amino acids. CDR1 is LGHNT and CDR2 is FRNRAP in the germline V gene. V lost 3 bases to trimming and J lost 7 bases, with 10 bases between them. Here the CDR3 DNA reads TGTGCTAGTGGTTTAATTCAAGAGGAGCAGTACTTC. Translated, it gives CASGLIQEEQYF. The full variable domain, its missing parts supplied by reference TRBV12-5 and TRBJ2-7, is DARVTQTPRHKVTEMGQEVTMRCQPILGHNTVFWYRQTMMQGLELLAYFRNRAPLDDSGMPKDRFSAEMPDATLATLKIQPSEPRDSAVYFCASGLIQEEQYFGPGTRLTVT.

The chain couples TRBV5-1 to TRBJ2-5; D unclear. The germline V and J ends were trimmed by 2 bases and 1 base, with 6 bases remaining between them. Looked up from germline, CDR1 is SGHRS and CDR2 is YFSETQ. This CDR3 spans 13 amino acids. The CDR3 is CASSFRIQETQYF. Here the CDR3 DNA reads TGCGCCAGCAGCTTCAGGATCCAAGAGACCCAGTACTTC. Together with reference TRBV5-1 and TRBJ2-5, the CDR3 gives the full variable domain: KAGVTQTPRYLIKTRGQQVTLSCSPISGHRSVSWYQQTPGQGLQFLFEYFSETQRNKGNFPGRFSGRQFSNSRSEMNVSTLELGDSALYLCASSFRIQETQYFGPGTRLLVL.